The 16 T cell receptor beta chains below all came from one sample that was sequenced in a study of blood T cells in healthy people across ages. Using a J-beta primer mix together with a sample-barcoded 5' primer, a second PCR was run for about 6 to 12 cycles. In TCRdb, the 5' RACE reads were re-called with MiXCR into one record per CDR3 protein. The table records 550,000 to 750,000 distinct CDR3 sequences, under 25% of them present only once. Sequencing was performed on blood. The receptors derive from a man in his 70s in good health.

This clonotype was recorded a few times. V usage is TRBV7-2 and J usage is TRBJ2-7; TRBD2 agrees at 9 bases. Germline lookup yields CDR1 SGHTA and CDR2 FQGNSA. Trimming took 2 bases from V and 5 from J; bases not matched to a gene: 4. The CDR3 is made up of 14 amino acids. The CDR3 bases are TGTGCCAGCAGCTTACTGACTAGCGGAGACGAGCAGTACTTC. Translated: CASSLLTSGDEQYF. The full variable domain, with the rest looked up from reference TRBV7-2 and TRBJ2-7, is GAGVSQSPSNKVTEKGKDVELRCDPISGHTALYWYRQSLGQGLEFLIYFQGNSAPDKSGLPSDRFSAERTGGSVSTLTIQRTQQEDSAVYLCASSLLTSGDEQYFGPGTRLTVT.

V and J are TRBV28 and TRBJ1-4; D might be TRBD1 (5 bases). This CDR3 is built from 16 residues. Germline values: CDR1 MDHEN, CDR2 SYDVKM. V was clipped by 6 bases and J by 8 bases, with 22 bases between them. This CDR3 is CASSLLLGVMREKLFF. CDR3 bases: TGTGCCAGCAGCTTGTTATTGGGGGTGATGAGGGAAAAACTGTTTTTT.

The rearrangement uses TRBV5-1 and TRBJ2-2; 11 positions match TRBD2. CDR1 SGHRS and CDR2 YFSETQ come from the germline V gene. This CDR3 is 15 amino acids long. V trimming: 2 bases; J trimming: 6 bases; junction bases outside the gene matches: 3. The CDR3 reads CASSLTSGSPGELFF. Here the CDR3 DNA reads TGCGCCAGCAGCTTAACTAGCGGGAGTCCCGGGGAGCTGTTTTTT.

This clonotype was recorded many times. The chain is built from TRBV6-5 and TRBJ2-1; the D gene is possibly TRBD1 (5 bases). V dropped 2 bases and J dropped 3 bases, with 5 bases sitting between them. Germline-derived CDR1 and CDR2 are MNHEY and SVGAGI. CDR3 length: 13 amino acids. DNA for the CDR3: TGTGCCAGCAGTTACGACAGCTACAATGAGCAGTTCTTC. Translation gives CASSYDSYNEQFF.

The chain combines TRBV7-2 with TRBJ2-3, with TRBD1 matching over 7 bases. V dropped 6 bases and J dropped 0; count of bases not matched to a gene: 9. Germline V gives CDR1 SGHTA, CDR2 FQGNSA. This CDR3 comprises 16 residues. CDR3 sequence reads: CASRKQGTGSTDTQYF. Written as DNA, the CDR3 is TGTGCCAGCAGGAAACAGGGGACCGGTAGCACAGATACGCAGTATTTT.

This clonotype came up a few times. The V call is TRBV5-4, the J call TRBJ1-4; no definite D call. The V end was cut by 4 bases, the J end by 0 bases, with 19 bases between. The CDR3 totals 18 residues. The germline CDR1 and CDR2 sequences are SGHNT and YYREEE (reference sequence). The CDR3, as DNA: TGTGCCAGCAGCACTGGCCCCGGAGGTCCCGCAACTAATGAAAAACTGTTTTTT. Amino acid sequence: CASSTGPGGPATNEKLFF.

This clonotype was found many times. The rearrangement uses TRBV7-8 and TRBJ2-7; D may match TRBD1 or TRBD2 (5 bases each). Germline V lookup: CDR1 SGHVS, CDR2 FQNEAQ. CDR3 size: 14 residues. Trimming removed 6 bases from V and 2 bases from J, with 14 bases in between. The CDR3 spells CASSHRDLPYEQYF. In DNA, the CDR3 is TGTGCCAGCAGTCACCGGGACCTCCCCTACGAGCAGTACTTC.

The table lists this clonotype with a few counts. This chain links TRBV20-1 with TRBJ2-7, with TRBD1 matching 7 bases. After removal of 4 bases from V and 3 bases from J, the junction contained 3 bases not matched to a gene. The germline V gene has CDR1 DFQATT and CDR2 SNEGSKA (reference sequence). CDR3 length: 12 residues. CDR3 sequence: CSAMPGGYEQYF. CDR3 DNA: TGCAGTGCTATGCCAGGGGGCTACGAGCAGTACTTC.

As for this clonotype: Mismatch with germline at one junction end may stem from a read error. This chain connects TRBV19 to TRBJ2-2; TRBD1 matches 7 bases. The CDR3 runs to 15 residues. Per the germline V gene, CDR1 is LNHDA and CDR2 is SQIVND (reference sequence). The chain's CDR3 is CASTPGQRNPGELFF. The DNA of the CDR3 is TGTGCCAGTACGCCGGGACAGAGGAACCCCGGGGAGCTGTTTTTT.

This clonotype was picked up a small number of times. The V gene is TRBV5-1, the J gene TRBJ2-1; 8 bases fit TRBD2. CDR1 is SGHRS, CDR2 YFSETQ, per germline. The CDR3 spans 15 residues. The ends lost 7 bases at V and 0 bases at J; junction bases unmatched: 6. The CDR3, as DNA: TGCGCCAGCGTACTCAGCGGGAGCTCCTACAATGAGCAGTTCTTC. Protein: CASVLSGSSYNEQFF.

This clonotype has a handful of counts. The chain combines TRBV11-3 with TRBJ2-5, with TRBD1 matching 10 bases. The J call is in doubt because the DNA end fits TRBJ2-1 better. CDR1 is SGHNT and CDR2 is YENEEA in the germline V gene. CDR3 length equals 15 residues. The CDR3 bases are TGTGCCAGCAGCCCGGGGACAGGGGATAACAATGAGCAGTTCTTC. Its translation: CASSPGTGDNNEQFF.

The V and J genes are TRBV29-1 and TRBJ2-3, with 12 bases matching TRBD2. The junction had 10 bases not matched to a gene; V was cut back by 6 bases and J by 3 bases. This CDR3 has 16 amino acids. The germline CDR1 and CDR2 sequences are SQVTM and ANQGSEA. The CDR3 coding sequence is TGCAGCGTAGCGGCCGGACTAGCGGGAAATACAGATACGCAGTATTTT. Translating gives CSVAAGLAGNTDTQYF.

This clonotype was detected only a few times. This sequence joins TRBV5-1 and TRBJ2-3, with TRBD1 identical over 9 bases. V shed 4 bases and J 6 bases; nucleotides not matched to a gene: 3. Germline-derived CDR1 and CDR2 are SGHRS and YFSETQ. This CDR3 has 13 amino acids. DNA for the CDR3: TGCGCCAGCAGCCACGGACAGGGGGATACGCAGTATTTT. Its translation is CASSHGQGDTQYF. Based on the CDR3 plus reference TRBV5-1 and TRBJ2-3, the full variable domain is KAGVTQTPRYLIKTRGQQVTLSCSPISGHRSVSWYQQTPGQGLQFLFEYFSETQRNKGNFPGRFSGRQFSNSRSEMNVSTLELGDSALYLCASSHGQGDTQYFGPGTRLTVL.

Only a few counts were recorded for this clonotype. The chain links TRBV20-1 to TRBJ2-1, with 9 bases fitting TRBD1. The CDR3 loop spans 15 amino acids. J lost 2 bases, V lost 3 bases, and 5 bases had no gene match. The V gene's germline CDR1 is DFQATT and CDR2 SNEGSKA (reference sequence). The CDR3 coding sequence is TGCAGTGCTAGTCCGGGACAGGGCGCCTACAATGAGCAGTTCTTC. As protein: CSASPGQGAYNEQFF.

The rearrangement uses TRBV10-3 and TRBJ2-7; possible D gene TRBD1, 5 bases. In germline, CDR1 is ENHRY, CDR2 SYGVKD. The ends were cut back, 3 bases at V and 1 base at J, with 7 bases in the middle. The length of the CDR3 is 13 residues. The CDR3 protein is CAISEGVSYEQYF. CDR3 sequence (DNA): TGTGCCATCAGTGAAGGGGTTTCCTACGAGCAGTACTTC.

The rearrangement links TRBV29-1 to TRBJ2-1; D remains ambiguous. The V gene lost 7 bases and the J gene lost 0 bases, with 7 bases spanning the gap. Germline V gene sequence: CDR1 SQVTM, CDR2 ANQGSEA. The CDR3 runs 12 residues. The CDR3 region is CSGSSSYNEQFF. CDR3 sequence (DNA): TGCAGCGGATCTAGCTCCTACAATGAGCAGTTCTTC.